The source of this T cell receptor (beta chain) is a study of identical twins. General study points: Within cord blood, abundant beta clonotypes carried fewer insertions, but memory repertoires showed no such trend. Not following the same donors, the study drew its conclusions from cross-sectional statistical analysis. There was more out-of-frame TCR alpha sharing in monozygotic twins than models estimated.

Germline V CDR1 and CDR2: LGHNA, YSLEER. This CDR3 spans 17 amino acids. The ends lost 0 bases at V and 5 bases at J; junction bases unmatched: 8. This clonotype has just a few counts. Its target is not known. A universal primer site arose from template switching, and cDNA bore unique molecular identifiers. TCRdb reprocessed the 5' RACE reads via MiXCR and lists one record per CDR3 protein. The sample lists about 18,000 distinct CDR3 sequences, around 70% occurring once. The J gene is TRBJ2-2, the V gene TRBV4-3; 8 positions agree with TRBD1. The source material was memory (CD45RO+) T cells sorted from blood. This receptor was obtained from a woman aged 18-29 years in good health. This table probably holds off-target reads from a library built for another chain. Here the CDR3 DNA reads TGCGCCAGCAGCCAAGAAATAGCCGACAGGGGAACCGGGGAGCTGTTTTTT. It encodes CASSQEIADRGTGELFF.